The 11 T cell receptor beta chains presented below share a single source sample, sequenced in a study of T-cell reconstitution after alpha-beta-depleted transplantation in children. A library of TCRbeta sequences, prepared with unique molecular identifiers, was generated. A single record per CDR3 protein comes from TCRdb applying MiXCR to the PCR reads. The data contain almost 400,000 distinct CDR3 sequences, about 20% of them singletons. This specimen consisted of PBMCs from the stem cell graft donor, obtained from the stem cell graft. The receptors stem from a human donor who donated a stem cell graft to a child with acute myeloid leukemia.

The sample holds a few counts of this clonotype. The gene calls are TRBV12-3 or TRBV12-4 and TRBJ1-1, with a possible D match to TRBD1 (6 bases). The CDR3 is 13 residues long. Trimming left V 8 bases short and J 8 bases short, with 18 bases between. Written as DNA, the CDR3 is TGTGCCAGCGGGGGATCAGACAGGTACGAAGCTTTCTTT. Its protein product is CASGGSDRYEAFF.

This clonotype was recorded a few times. The V call is TRBV5-1, the J call TRBJ2-1; 7 bases line up with TRBD1. CDR1 is SGHRS, CDR2 YFSETQ, per germline. Trimming removed 5 bases from V and 10 bases from J; junction bases left unmatched: 3. This CDR3 region has 11 residues. The CDR3 sequence: CASRQGDEQFF. The CDR3 bases are TGCGCCAGCAGGCAGGGGGACGAGCAGTTCTTC.

This clonotype was seen many times. This chain uses TRBV20-1 with TRBJ2-3; D remains unclear. There are 12 residues in the CDR3. Trimming left V 7 bases short and J 3 bases short, with 11 bases between. CDR1 is DFQATT, CDR2 SNEGSKA, per germline (reference sequence). The CDR3 sequence is CSVEVGTDTQYF. CDR3 in DNA: TGCAGTGTGGAAGTTGGTACAGATACGCAGTATTTT.

This clonotype has a handful of counts. The CDR3 sequence is CASSLGSGQETQYF. In DNA form, the CDR3 reads TGCGCCAGCAGCCTTGGGTCAGGTCAAGAGACCCAGTACTTC. J is TRBJ2-5 and V is TRBV5-1; no firm D call. CDR1 is SGHRS, CDR2 YFSETQ, per germline. The V end lost 4 bases, the J end lost 2 bases, and 12 bases lay between the germline ends. The CDR3 is 14 amino acids.

At least ten counts were recorded for this clonotype. Here the CDR3 reads CSVGLAFYNEQFF. CDR3 DNA: TGCAGCGTCGGACTAGCCTTCTACAATGAGCAGTTCTTC. This chain connects TRBV29-1 to TRBJ2-1; 8 positions agree with TRBD2. CDR1 and CDR2 (germline): SQVTM, ANQGSEA. Trimming took 6 bases from V and 3 from J; bases not matched to a gene: 4. This CDR3 contains 13 residues.

This clonotype showed up just a few times. The rearrangement links TRBV2 to TRBJ2-2; D uncertain. CDR3 length: 10 residues. The germline V gene encodes CDR1 SNHLY and CDR2 FYNNEI. V lost 7 bases and J lost 7, with 4 bases in between. The CDR3 sequence: CASNDGELFF. The CDR3 DNA is TGTGCCAGCAATGACGGGGAGCTGTTTTTT.

This chain uses TRBV12-3 or TRBV12-4 with TRBJ2-5; the match to TRBD2 covers 7 bases. With 6 bases clipped from V and 1 base from J, the junction kept 11 bases outside the gene matches. CDR3 size: 16 residues. Here the CDR3 DNA reads TGTGCCAGCAGCCTGAATAGCGGGTCGGGCCAAGAGACCCAGTACTTC. Translating it yields CASSLNSGSGQETQYF.

The gene calls are TRBV12-3 or TRBV12-4 and TRBJ2-2, with D possibly being TRBD1 (5 bases). The CDR3 contains 15 residues. The germline V and J ends were trimmed by 3 bases and 0 bases, with 8 bases remaining between them. CDR3 nucleotide sequence: TGTGCCAGCAGTTTCAAGGGGACGAACACCGGGGAGCTGTTTTTT. Protein sequence: CASSFKGTNTGELFF.

This clonotype has at least ten counts. This chain uses TRBV20-1 with TRBJ2-1, with 10 positions matching TRBD2. The germline gives CDR1 DFQATT, CDR2 SNEGSKA (reference sequence). The CDR3 has 14 residues. The V and J ends lost 1 base and 10 bases, in that order; junction bases with no gene match: 7. CDR3 nucleotide sequence: TGCAGTGCTAGAGGGCTAGCGGGAGTCAGGGAGCAGTTCTTC. It yields the protein CSARGLAGVREQFF.

This clonotype was observed a handful of times. The chain couples TRBV6-2 or TRBV6-3 to TRBJ2-1; D is undetermined. The CDR3 spans 13 residues. V lost 6 bases to trimming and J lost 10 bases, with 16 bases between them. CDR1 and CDR2 (germline): MNHEY, SVGEGT. The CDR3 reads CASSPGGQSEQFF. DNA of the CDR3: TGTGCCAGCAGCCCCGGTGGTCAGTCAGAGCAGTTCTTC.

This clonotype was seen more than once but under ten times. The chain links TRBV20-1 to TRBJ2-3; 7 nucleotides agree with TRBD2. The V gene's germline CDR1 is DFQATT and CDR2 SNEGSKA (reference sequence). The CDR3 is 14 amino acids. The trim removed 5 bases at V and 1 base at J, leaving 6 bases unmatched. The CDR3 nucleotides are TGCAGTGCTGGGGGGGGAGTGGGCACAGATACGCAGTATTTT. Residues: CSAGGGVGTDTQYF.